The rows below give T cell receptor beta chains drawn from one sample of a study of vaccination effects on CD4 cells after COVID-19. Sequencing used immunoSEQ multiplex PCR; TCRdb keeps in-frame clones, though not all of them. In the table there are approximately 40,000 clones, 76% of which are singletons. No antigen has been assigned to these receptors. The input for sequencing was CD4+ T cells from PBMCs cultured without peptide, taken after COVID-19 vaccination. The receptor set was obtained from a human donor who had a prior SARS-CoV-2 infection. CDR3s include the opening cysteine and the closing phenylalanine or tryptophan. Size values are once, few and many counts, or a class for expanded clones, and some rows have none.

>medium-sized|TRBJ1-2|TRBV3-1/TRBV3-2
CASSRETGSYNYGYTF
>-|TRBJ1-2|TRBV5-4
CASSLVDNYGYTF
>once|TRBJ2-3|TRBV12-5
CASGLVRTSGGTDTQYF
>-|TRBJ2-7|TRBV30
CAWSRTYEQYF
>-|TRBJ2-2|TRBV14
CASSPYLGQGLHTGELFF
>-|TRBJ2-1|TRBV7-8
CASSSLDREGEQFF
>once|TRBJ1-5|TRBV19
CASSIQRYSNQPQHF
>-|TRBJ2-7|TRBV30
CAWNSLTVAEQYF
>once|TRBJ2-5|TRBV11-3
CASSQRLAGGVETQYF
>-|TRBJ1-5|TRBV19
CASSIRWQLSNQPQHF
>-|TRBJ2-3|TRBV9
CASSVWQGGTDTQYF
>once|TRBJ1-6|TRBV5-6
CASSLPGNSPLHF
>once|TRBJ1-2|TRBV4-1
CASSRTGTAYGYTF
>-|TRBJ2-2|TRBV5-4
CASSPTTPPGELFF
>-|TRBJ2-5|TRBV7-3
CASSLMSGATQYF
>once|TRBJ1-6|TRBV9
CASSVDGWGGSPLHF
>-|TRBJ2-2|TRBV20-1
CSASPSPGQGARSTGELFF
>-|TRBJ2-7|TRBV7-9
CASSTRDSPYEQYF
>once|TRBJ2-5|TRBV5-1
CASSFQGVETQYF
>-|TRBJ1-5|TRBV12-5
CASGMEGAVKAAQHF
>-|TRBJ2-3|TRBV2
CASTGQGITDTQYF
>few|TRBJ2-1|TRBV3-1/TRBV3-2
CASSLIRDPRPNEQFF
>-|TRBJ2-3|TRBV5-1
CASSWDARADTQYF
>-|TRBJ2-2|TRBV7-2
CASRRIAGFTGELFF
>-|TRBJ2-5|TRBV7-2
CASSLKVSGETQYF
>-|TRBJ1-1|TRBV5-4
CASSRPGTVNTEAFF
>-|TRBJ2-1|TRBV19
CASSITGPGYNEQFF
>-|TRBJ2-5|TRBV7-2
CASSSSPGPPQYF
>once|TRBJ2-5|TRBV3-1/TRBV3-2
CASSQAGTGQYF
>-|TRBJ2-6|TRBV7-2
CASSFWLSGANVLTF
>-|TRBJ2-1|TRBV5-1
CASSKVGLGGYNEQFF
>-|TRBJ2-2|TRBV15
CATSRPGGRGTGELFF
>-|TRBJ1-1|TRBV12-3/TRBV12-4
CASSPQAGTEAFF
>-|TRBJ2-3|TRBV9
CASSVFSGGSKTDTQYF
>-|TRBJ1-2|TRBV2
CASSEYPGSGYTF
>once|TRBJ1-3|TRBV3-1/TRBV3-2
CASSQDGGFSGNTIYF
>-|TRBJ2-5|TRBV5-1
CASSLSVLGTQYF
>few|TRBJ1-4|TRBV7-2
CASSLSGQGTEKLFF
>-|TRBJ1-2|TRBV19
CASSIIWAGGGNYGYTF
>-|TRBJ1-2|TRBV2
CATGQVTYGYTF
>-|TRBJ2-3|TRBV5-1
CASSPGLAGTRHF
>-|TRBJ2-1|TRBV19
CASSNLGDSEQFF
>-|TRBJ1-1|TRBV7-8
CASSSQGAFTSEAFF
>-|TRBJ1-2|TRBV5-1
CASSITTGNYGYTF
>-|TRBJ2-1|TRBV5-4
CASSSSGRADNEQFF
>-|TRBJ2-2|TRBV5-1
CASSLLVGQTNTGELFF
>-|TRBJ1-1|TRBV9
CASSLVGESTEAFF
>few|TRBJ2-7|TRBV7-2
CASSYRTGGTYEQYF
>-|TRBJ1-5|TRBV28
CASSLAGQGDNQPQHF
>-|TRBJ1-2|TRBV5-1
CASSPEVRNYGYTF
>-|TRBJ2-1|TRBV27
CASSKGTGATSYNEQFF
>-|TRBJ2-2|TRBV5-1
CASSLINGELFF
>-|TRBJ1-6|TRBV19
CASRDRDLPLHF
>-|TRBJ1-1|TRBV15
CATSRRTGGGFTEAFF